The 15 T cell receptor beta chains reported below all come from one sample, sequenced in a study of cytomegalovirus exposure and HLA in healthy donors. Researchers ran the PCR with 60 Vbeta and 13 Jbeta primers. Clones were sequenced by immunoSEQ multiplex PCR, and TCRdb holds only the in-frame ones, with some missing. The sample shows about 110,000 clones, approximately 80% of them seen only once. Sequencing used PBMCs. These receptors were obtained from a female donor in good health and CMV-seropositive.

The rearrangement uses TRBV29-1 and TRBJ1-3; the match to TRBD1 covers 7 bases. Germline V CDR1 and CDR2: SQVTM, ANQGSEA. CDR3 size: 13 residues. Trimming cost V 7 bases and J 4 bases; bases outside gene matches: 7. As DNA, the CDR3 is TGCAGCGCAGAATCGGGACAGGGAAACACCATATATTTT. This codes for CSAESGQGNTIYF.

The V and J genes are TRBV5-4 and TRBJ2-5, with a weak D call TRBD1 (5 bases). Germline V gives CDR1 SGHNT, CDR2 YYREEE (reference sequence). The germline V and J ends were trimmed by 4 bases and 5 bases, with 24 bases remaining between them. The CDR3 runs to 17 residues. DNA for the CDR3: TGTGCCAGCAGCCCCTTTATTTCCCGACAGTCTGGGGAGACCCAGTACTTC. It translates to CASSPFISRQSGETQYF.

The chain combines TRBV29-1 with TRBJ2-5, with 9 bases that match TRBD1. V trimming: 7 bases; J trimming: 3 bases; junction bases outside the gene matches: 6. Germline V gene lookup returns CDR1 SQVTM and CDR2 ANQGSEA. The CDR3 length is 13 residues. In nucleotides, the CDR3 is TGCAGCGACCGCGGACAGGGGAAAGAGACCCAGTACTTC. Translated, it gives CSDRGQGKETQYF.

The chain links TRBV28 to TRBJ1-3; TRBD1 matches at 7 bases. Germline V gene data show CDR1 as MDHEN and CDR2 as SYDVKM. The CDR3 contains 13 residues. J was trimmed by 6 bases and V by 6 bases; bases with no gene match: 5. The CDR3 sequence is CASSRQGPNTIYF. In nucleotides, the CDR3 is TGTGCCAGCAGCCGACAGGGCCCAAACACCATATATTTT.

This clone was seen a handful of times. The chain is built from TRBV19 and TRBJ2-1; tentative D call: TRBD2 (6 bases). CDR1 is LNHDA, CDR2 SQIVND, per germline (reference sequence). The V gene lost 3 bases and the J gene lost 7 bases, with 16 bases spanning the gap. There are 15 residues in the CDR3. Here the CDR3 DNA reads TGTGCCAGTAGTATCAGACTAGGCCCTAGAAATGAGCAGTTCTTC. This encodes CASSIRLGPRNEQFF.

As to this clone: The same CDR3 also results from other DNA sequences found in this sample. V and J are TRBV9 and TRBJ2-1; 11 positions agree with TRBD2. CDR1 is SGDLS and CDR2 is YYNGEE in the germline V gene. Trimming removed 3 bases from V and 3 bases from J; junction bases left unmatched: 2. This CDR3 is built from 15 residues. The DNA for the CDR3 is TGTGCCAGCAGCGACCTAGCGGGAGGCTACAATGAGCAGTTCTTC. Protein: CASSDLAGGYNEQFF.

On this clone: At the DNA level, this CDR3 is encoded by other sequences in the same sample as well. The genes are TRBV6-5 and TRBJ1-4, with unresolved D. The length of the CDR3 is 12 residues. The V and J ends lost 0 bases and 7 bases respectively, with 3 bases between them. CDR1 MNHEY and CDR2 SVGAGI come from the germline V gene. CDR3 sequence: CASSYSREKLFF. CDR3 coding DNA: TGTGCCAGCAGTTACTCCCGTGAAAAACTGTTTTTT.

The CDR3 loop is CASSEEGLYGYTF. CDR3 bases: TGTGCCAGCAGTGAAGAGGGACTCTATGGCTACACCTTC. The chain combines TRBV25-1 with TRBJ1-2; tentative D call: TRBD1 (5 bases). This CDR3 spans 13 amino acids. Per germline, CDR1 MGHDK and CDR2 SYGVNS. The ends were cut back, 2 bases at V and 4 bases at J, with 8 bases in the middle.

J is TRBJ2-3 and V is TRBV19; 10 bases are shared with TRBD1. The CDR3 covers 14 residues. Germline CDR1 reads LNHDA; CDR2 reads SQIVND (reference sequence). The V and J ends lost 3 bases and 7 bases, in that order; junction bases with no gene match: 4. CDR3 in amino acids: CASSMGDRGYTQYF. The CDR3 coding sequence is TGTGCCAGTAGTATGGGGGACAGGGGATATACGCAGTATTTT.

This clone was detected only once. The chain has TRBV11-2 and TRBJ1-3; 7 bases map to TRBD1. The CDR3 runs to 16 residues. The germline CDR1 and CDR2 sequences are SGHAT and FQNNGV. Trimming took 2 bases from V and 3 from J; bases not matched to a gene: 7. CDR3 loop: CASSLFQGDSGNTIYF. The CDR3 DNA follows: TGTGCCAGCAGCTTATTTCAGGGGGATAGTGGAAACACCATATATTTT.

The chain uses TRBV4-2 and TRBJ2-4, with 13 bases aligning to TRBD2. Germline trimming cut 6 bases from V and 7 bases from J; bases unmatched to any gene: 21. Per germline, CDR1 LGHNA and CDR2 YNFKEQ. The CDR3 totals 20 residues. The CDR3: CASSDRHPGTSGKVRNIQYF. In DNA, the CDR3 is TGTGCCAGCAGTGATCGGCACCCCGGGACTAGCGGGAAAGTTAGGAACATTCAGTACTTC.

This clone has only one observation. J is TRBJ2-2 and V is TRBV30; TRBD2 matches at 14 bases. Germline V gene data show CDR1 as GTSNPN and CDR2 as SVGIG (reference sequence). This CDR3 contains 20 residues. The J segment lost 3 bases and the V segment lost 7 bases, leaving 19 bases of the junction unmatched. CDR3 DNA sequence: TGTGCCTCCCCATCTGGACTAGCGGGAGGCAGGGGGATTTACACCGGGGAGCTGTTTTTT. As protein: CASPSGLAGGRGIYTGELFF.

The rearrangement uses TRBV28 and TRBJ2-1; TRBD2 is a possible D gene (6 bases). From germline, CDR1 is MDHEN and CDR2 SYDVKM. The CDR3 length is 15 residues. V lost 2 bases and J 1 base, leaving 9 bases between the germline ends. The CDR3 sequence: CASSLGTASYNEQFF. CDR3 bases: TGTGCCAGCAGTTTAGGGACTGCTTCCTACAATGAGCAGTTCTTC.

The rearrangement links TRBV13 to TRBJ2-7; D is ambiguous. CDR1 PRHDT and CDR2 FYEKMQ come from the germline V gene (reference sequence). The V end was cut by 5 bases, the J end by 7 bases, with 21 bases between. The CDR3 sequence is 15 residues long. The CDR3 coding sequence is TGTGCCAGCAGCCTCTCGAACTCCGATCGGAGTGAGCAGTACTTC. This encodes CASSLSNSDRSEQYF.

The rearrangement links TRBV30 to TRBJ1-2, with 8 bases lining up with TRBD1. Trimming cost V 3 bases and J 5 bases; bases outside gene matches: 5. The CDR3 length is 13 residues. The germline gives CDR1 GTSNPN, CDR2 SVGIG (reference sequence). CDR3 region: CAWRTTGVYGYTF. The CDR3 DNA reads as TGTGCCTGGAGGACGACAGGGGTGTATGGCTACACCTTC. The variable domain in full, with the rest retrieved from reference TRBV30 and TRBJ1-2, is SQTIHQWPATLVQPVGSPLSLECTVEGTSNPNLYWYRQAAGRGLQLLFYSVGIGQISSEVPQNLSASRPQDRQFILSSKKLLLSDSGFYLCAWRTTGVYGYTFGSGTRLTVV.